This record looks at one TCR beta chain sequence and its context. Its antigen remains unknown. This entry comes from a study of T cells after posttransplantation cyclophosphamide. Study outcomes and limitations: Recipient CMV seropositivity and CMV reactivation strongly tracked TRB clonality. Donor-recipient repertoire similarity was low at 1-2 months, rising over year one.

Measured with immunoSEQ multiplex PCR; TCRdb has only the in-frame clones, and not every one. The sample includes 10,000 or so clones, 85% to 90% of them seen just once. The source of this sequence is a woman between 55 and 75 years old in good health, CMV-negative, and a related stem cell transplant donor. The sample comprised memory CD4+ T cells sorted from PBMCs.

CDR3 nucleotides: TGTGCCATCAGTGAGTCAAGGGGGATGGACGAAAAACTGTTTTTT. Its translation is CAISESRGMDEKLFF. V gene TRBV10-3 combines with J gene TRBJ1-4, with D maybe TRBD1 (6 bases). Trimming left V 0 bases short and J 8 bases short, with 13 bases between. Per the germline V gene, CDR1 is ENHRY and CDR2 is SYGVKD. CDR3 size: 15 residues.